This T cell receptor beta chain was sequenced during a study of PD-1 blockade in classical Hodgkin lymphoma. Trimming took 2 bases from V and 2 from J, leaving 6 bases between them. Per the germline V gene, CDR1 is SNHLY and CDR2 is FYNNEI. This CDR3 spans 13 amino acids. Findings of the study overall: Significantly greater TCR diversity emerged by C4D1 in CD4+ cells but not CD8+ cells. Differences between repertoires have undefined causes, possibly disease activity or prior therapy. Healthy donors were reported to have higher baseline TCR diversity than newly diagnosed patients. The authors excluded patients who started nivolumab under 1 year after ASCT.

Time point here: cycle 4 day 1 (C4D1), after five to seven weeks of nivolumab. Every patient was affected by relapse after autologous stem cell transplantation, while exposure to brentuximab vedotin was not uniform. Comments on this clone: Antigen: not known.

TCRdb's table, derived via immunoSEQ multiplex PCR, lists solely in-frame clones and lacks some. The table includes 100,000 or so clones, more than 85% detected once. The sequencing here drew on peripheral blood mononuclear cells (PBMCs), taken before the fourth cycle of nivolumab. The chain has TRBV2 and TRBJ2-5; no reliable D call. The receptor was isolated from a human donor with classical Hodgkin lymphoma. The CDR3 DNA follows: TGTGCCAGCAGTGAACCAGCTCAAGAGACCCAGTACTTC. It translates to CASSEPAQETQYF.